What follows describes a single TCR beta chain. Its antigen is not identified. The sample comes from a study of beta chain features in type 1 diabetes. V was trimmed by 4 bases and J by 7 bases, leaving 16 bases between them. Germline V gene data show CDR1 as MGHDK and CDR2 as SYGVNS. The CDR3 length is 15 residues. Every participating donor gave one draw, a heparinised blood sample averaging roughly 0.12 L. Expressed TCRB transcripts were sequenced, since all the RNA that had been isolated was reverse transcribed. Sequencing used immunoSEQ multiplex PCR; TCRdb keeps in-frame clones, though not all of them. The repertoire holds approximately 730,000 clones, with about an eighth as singletons. The study's findings and limits: There was a moderate but significant shortening of TCRB CDR3s in all four CD4+ subsets of Type 1 diabetes patients.

The rearrangement links TRBV25-1 to TRBJ1-4; D gene uncertain. This clonotype was obtained from a man between 18 and 29 years old with type 1 diabetes. Sequencing used naive CD4+ T cells from blood. The CDR3 DNA reads as TGTGCCAGCAGTGGAGTTGTACGGTTTAGTGAAAAACTGTTTTTT. Amino acid sequence: CASSGVVRFSEKLFF.